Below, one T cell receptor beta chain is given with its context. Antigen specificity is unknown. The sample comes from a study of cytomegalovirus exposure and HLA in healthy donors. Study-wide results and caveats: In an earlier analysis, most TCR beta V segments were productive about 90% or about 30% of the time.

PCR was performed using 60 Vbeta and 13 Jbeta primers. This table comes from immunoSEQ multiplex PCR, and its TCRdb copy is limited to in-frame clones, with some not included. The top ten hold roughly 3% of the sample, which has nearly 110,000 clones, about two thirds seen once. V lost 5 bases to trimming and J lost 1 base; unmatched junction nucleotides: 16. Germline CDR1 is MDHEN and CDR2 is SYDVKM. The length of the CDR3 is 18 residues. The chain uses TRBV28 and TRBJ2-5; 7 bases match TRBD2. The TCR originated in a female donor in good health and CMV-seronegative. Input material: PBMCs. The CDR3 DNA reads TGTGCCAGCAGTCGTCGCCTAGGCCGGGAGGCCTCCCAAGAGACCCAGTACTTC. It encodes CASSRRLGREASQETQYF.